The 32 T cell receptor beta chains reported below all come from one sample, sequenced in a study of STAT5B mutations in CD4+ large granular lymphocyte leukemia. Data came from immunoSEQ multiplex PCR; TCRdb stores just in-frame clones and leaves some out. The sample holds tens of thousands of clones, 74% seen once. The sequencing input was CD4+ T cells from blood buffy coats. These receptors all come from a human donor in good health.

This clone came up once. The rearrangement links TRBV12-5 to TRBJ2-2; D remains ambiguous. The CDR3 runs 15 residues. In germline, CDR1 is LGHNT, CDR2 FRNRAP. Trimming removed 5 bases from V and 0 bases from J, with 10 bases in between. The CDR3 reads CASGMDGTNTGELFF. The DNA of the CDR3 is TGTGCTAGTGGTATGGACGGTACGAACACCGGGGAGCTGTTTTTT.

CDR3 protein: CASSQDWGQGNLGGANVLTF. The CDR3 bases are TGCGCCAGCAGCCAAGATTGGGGACAGGGTAACCTCGGGGGGGCCAACGTCCTGACTTTC. The chain employs TRBV4-3 and TRBJ2-6; 9 bases line up with TRBD1. The CDR3 length is 20 residues. Germline-derived CDR1 and CDR2 are LGHNA and YSLEER. Trimming took 0 bases from V and 4 from J; bases not matched to a gene: 13.

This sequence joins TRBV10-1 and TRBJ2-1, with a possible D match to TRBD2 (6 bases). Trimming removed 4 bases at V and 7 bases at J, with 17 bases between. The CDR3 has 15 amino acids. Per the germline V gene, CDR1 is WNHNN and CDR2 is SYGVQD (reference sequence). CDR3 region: CASSALRLGLNEQFF. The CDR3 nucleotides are TGCGCCAGCAGTGCTCTGAGACTAGGTTTAAATGAGCAGTTCTTC.

The CDR3 region is CASSLGASGGINEQFF. Here the CDR3 DNA reads TGTGCCAGCAGTTTGGGGGCTAGCGGGGGGATCAATGAGCAGTTCTTC. The chain is built from TRBV27 and TRBJ2-1, with 11 bases fitting TRBD2. V gave up 3 bases and J gave up 6 bases; unmatched junction bases: 7. Germline V lookup: CDR1 MNHEY, CDR2 SMNVEV (reference sequence). The CDR3 length is 16 residues.

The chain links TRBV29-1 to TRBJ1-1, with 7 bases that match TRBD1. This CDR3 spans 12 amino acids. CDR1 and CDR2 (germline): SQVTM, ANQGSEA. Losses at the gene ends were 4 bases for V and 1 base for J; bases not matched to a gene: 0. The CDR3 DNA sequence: TGCAGCGTTGGACAGGGGAACACTGAAGCTTTCTTT. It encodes CSVGQGNTEAFF. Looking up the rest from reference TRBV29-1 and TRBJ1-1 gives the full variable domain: SAVISQKPSRDICQRGTSLTIQCQVDSQVTMMFWYRQQPGQSLTLIATANQGSEATYESGFVIDKFPISRPNLTFSTLTVSNMSPEDSSIYLCSVGQGNTEAFFGQGTRLTVV.

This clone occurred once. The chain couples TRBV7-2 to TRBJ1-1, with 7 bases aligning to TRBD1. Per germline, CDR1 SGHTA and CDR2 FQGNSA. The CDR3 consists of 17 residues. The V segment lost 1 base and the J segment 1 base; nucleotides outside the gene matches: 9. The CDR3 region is CASSLERIGTANTEAFF. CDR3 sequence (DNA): TGTGCCAGCAGCTTAGAAAGAATAGGGACAGCGAACACTGAAGCTTTCTTT.

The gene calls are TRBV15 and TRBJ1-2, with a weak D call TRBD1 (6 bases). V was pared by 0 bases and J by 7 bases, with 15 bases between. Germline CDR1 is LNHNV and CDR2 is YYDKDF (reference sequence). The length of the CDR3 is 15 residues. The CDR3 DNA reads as TGTGCCACCAGCAGAGATAAAGTGGGGGGCACTGGCTACACCTTC. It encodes CATSRDKVGGTGYTF. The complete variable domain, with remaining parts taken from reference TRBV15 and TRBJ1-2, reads DAMVIQNPRYQVTQFGKPVTLSCSQTLNHNVMYWYQQKSSQAPKLLFHYYDKDFNNEADTPDNFQSRRPNTSFCFLDIRSPGLGDTAMYLCATSRDKVGGTGYTFGSGTRLTVV.

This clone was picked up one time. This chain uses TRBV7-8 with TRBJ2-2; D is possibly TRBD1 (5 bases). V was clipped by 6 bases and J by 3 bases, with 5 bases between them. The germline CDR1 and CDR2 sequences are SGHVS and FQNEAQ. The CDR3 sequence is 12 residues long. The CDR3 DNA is TGTGCCAGCAGGACAGACACCGGGGAGCTGTTTTTT. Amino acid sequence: CASRTDTGELFF.

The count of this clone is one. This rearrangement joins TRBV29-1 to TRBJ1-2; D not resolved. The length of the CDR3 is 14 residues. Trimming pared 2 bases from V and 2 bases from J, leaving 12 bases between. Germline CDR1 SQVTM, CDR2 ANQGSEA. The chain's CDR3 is CSVEPIFSNYGYTF. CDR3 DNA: TGCAGCGTTGAACCCATCTTTTCCAACTATGGCTACACCTTC. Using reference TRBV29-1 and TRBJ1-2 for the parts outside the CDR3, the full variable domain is SAVISQKPSRDICQRGTSLTIQCQVDSQVTMMFWYRQQPGQSLTLIATANQGSEATYESGFVIDKFPISRPNLTFSTLTVSNMSPEDSSIYLCSVEPIFSNYGYTFGSGTRLTVV.

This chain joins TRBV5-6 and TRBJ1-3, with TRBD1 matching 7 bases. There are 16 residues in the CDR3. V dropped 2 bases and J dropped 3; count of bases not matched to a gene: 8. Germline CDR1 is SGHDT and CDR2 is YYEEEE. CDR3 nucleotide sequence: TGTGCCAGCAGCTTCCCCACAGGGGTGGATGGAAACACCATATATTTT. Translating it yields CASSFPTGVDGNTIYF.

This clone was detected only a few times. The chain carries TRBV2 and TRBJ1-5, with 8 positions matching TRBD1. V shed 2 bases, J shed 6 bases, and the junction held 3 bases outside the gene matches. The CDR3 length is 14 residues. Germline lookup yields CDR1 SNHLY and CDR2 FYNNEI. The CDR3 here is CASSELQGVQPQHF. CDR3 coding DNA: TGTGCCAGCAGTGAACTACAGGGGGTTCAGCCCCAGCATTTT.

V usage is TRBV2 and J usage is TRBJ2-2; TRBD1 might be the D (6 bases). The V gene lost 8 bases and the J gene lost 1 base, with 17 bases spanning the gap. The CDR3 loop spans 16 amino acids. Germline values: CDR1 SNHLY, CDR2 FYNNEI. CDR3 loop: CASSFFSGENTGELFF. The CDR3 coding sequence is TGTGCCAGCTCATTCTTCTCAGGGGAGAACACCGGGGAGCTGTTTTTT.

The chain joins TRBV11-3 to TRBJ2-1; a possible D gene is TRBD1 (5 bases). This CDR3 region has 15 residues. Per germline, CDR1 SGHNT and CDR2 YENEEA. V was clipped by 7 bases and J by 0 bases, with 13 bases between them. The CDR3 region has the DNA TGTGCCAGCACCCAAATAGGGGTCTCCTACAATGAGCAGTTCTTC. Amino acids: CASTQIGVSYNEQFF.

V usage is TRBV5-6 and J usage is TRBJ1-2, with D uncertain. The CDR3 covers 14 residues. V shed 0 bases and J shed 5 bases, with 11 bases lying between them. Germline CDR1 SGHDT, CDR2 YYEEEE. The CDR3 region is CASSLAPSGYGYTF. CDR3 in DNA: TGTGCCAGCAGCTTGGCCCCGTCCGGATATGGCTACACCTTC.

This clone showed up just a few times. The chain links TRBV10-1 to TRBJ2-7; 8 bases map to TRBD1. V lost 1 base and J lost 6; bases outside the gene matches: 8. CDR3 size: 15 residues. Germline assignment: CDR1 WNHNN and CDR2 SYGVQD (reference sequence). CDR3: CASSEWPGTGSEQYF. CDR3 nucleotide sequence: TGCGCCAGCAGTGAGTGGCCCGGGACAGGCTCCGAGCAGTACTTC.

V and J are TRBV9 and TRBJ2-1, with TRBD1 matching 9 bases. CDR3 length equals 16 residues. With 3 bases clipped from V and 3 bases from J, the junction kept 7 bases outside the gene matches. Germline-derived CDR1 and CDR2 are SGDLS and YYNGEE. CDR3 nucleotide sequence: TGTGCCAGCAGCGCCCTGACAGGGGGTTTCTACAATGAGCAGTTCTTC. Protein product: CASSALTGGFYNEQFF.

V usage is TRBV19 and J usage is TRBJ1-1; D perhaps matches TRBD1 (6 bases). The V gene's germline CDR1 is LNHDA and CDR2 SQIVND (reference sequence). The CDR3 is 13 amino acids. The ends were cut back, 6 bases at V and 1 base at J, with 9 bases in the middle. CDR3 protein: CASRGDTNTEAFF. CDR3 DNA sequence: TGTGCCAGTAGGGGGGACACGAACACTGAAGCTTTCTTT.

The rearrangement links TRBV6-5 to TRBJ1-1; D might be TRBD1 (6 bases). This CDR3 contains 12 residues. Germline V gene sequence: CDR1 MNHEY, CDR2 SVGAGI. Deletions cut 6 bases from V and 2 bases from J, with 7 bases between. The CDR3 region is CASSRGNTEAFF. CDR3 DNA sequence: TGTGCCAGCAGCAGGGGTAACACTGAAGCTTTCTTT.

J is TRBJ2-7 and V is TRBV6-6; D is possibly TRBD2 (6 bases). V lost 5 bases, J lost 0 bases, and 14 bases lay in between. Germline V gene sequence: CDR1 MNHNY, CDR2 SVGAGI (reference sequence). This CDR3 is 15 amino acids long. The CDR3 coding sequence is TGTGCCAGCAGTCGCGGGACTTCCAGCTCCTACGAGCAGTACTTC. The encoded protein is CASSRGTSSSYEQYF.

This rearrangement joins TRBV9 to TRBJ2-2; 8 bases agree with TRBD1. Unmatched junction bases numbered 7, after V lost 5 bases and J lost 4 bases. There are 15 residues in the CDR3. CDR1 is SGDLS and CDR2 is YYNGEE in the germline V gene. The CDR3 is CASRATGALTGELFF. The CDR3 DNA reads TGTGCCAGCAGGGCGACAGGGGCACTCACCGGGGAGCTGTTTTTT. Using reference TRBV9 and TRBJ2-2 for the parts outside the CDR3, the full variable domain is DSGVTQTPKHLITATGQRVTLRCSPRSGDLSVYWYQQSLDQGLQFLIQYYNGEERAKGNILERFSAQQFPDLHSELNLSSLELGDSALYFCASRATGALTGELFFGEGSRLTVL.

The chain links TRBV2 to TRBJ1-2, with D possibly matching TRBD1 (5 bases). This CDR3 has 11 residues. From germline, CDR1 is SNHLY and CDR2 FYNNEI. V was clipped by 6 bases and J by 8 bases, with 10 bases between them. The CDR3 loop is CASRGDWGYTF. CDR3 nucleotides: TGTGCCAGCAGGGGGGACTGGGGCTACACCTTC.

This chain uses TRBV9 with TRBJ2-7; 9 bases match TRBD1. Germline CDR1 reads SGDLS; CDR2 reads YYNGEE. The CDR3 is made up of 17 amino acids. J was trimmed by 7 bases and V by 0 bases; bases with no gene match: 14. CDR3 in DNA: TGTGCCAGCAGCGTAGGGGGAGGGACAGGGAAGTTGAGTGAGCAGTACTTC. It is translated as CASSVGGGTGKLSEQYF.

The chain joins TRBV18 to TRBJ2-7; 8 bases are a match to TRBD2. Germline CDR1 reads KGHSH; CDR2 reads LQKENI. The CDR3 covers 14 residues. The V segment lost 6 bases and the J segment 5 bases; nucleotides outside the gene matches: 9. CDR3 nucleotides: TGTGCCAGCTCCCAGGGGCTAGCGGGTAACGAGCAGTACTTC. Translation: CASSQGLAGNEQYF.

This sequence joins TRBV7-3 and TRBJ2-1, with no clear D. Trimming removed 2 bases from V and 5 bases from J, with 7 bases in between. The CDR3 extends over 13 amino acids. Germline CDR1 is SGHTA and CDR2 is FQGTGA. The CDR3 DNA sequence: TGTGCCAGCAGCTTAGGGGTGAACAATGAGCAGTTCTTC. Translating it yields CASSLGVNNEQFF.

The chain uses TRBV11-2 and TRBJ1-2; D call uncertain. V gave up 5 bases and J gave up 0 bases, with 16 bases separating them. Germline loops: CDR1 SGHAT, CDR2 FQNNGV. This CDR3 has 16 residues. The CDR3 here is CASSPILGISNYGYTF. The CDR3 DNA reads TGTGCCAGCAGCCCGATCCTGGGGATTTCTAACTATGGCTACACCTTC.

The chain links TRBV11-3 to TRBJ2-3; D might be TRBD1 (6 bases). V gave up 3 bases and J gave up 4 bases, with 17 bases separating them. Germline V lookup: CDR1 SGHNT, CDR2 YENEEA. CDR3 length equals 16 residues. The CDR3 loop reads CASSFGRGLSADTQYF. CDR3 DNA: TGTGCCAGCAGCTTCGGCAGGGGCCTTTCCGCAGATACGCAGTATTTT.

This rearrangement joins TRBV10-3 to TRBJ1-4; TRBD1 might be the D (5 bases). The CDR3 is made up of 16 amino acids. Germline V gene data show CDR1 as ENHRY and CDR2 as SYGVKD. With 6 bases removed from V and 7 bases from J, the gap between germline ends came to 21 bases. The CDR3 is CAISPAGGWLGEKLFF. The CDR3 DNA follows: TGTGCCATCAGCCCCGCGGGGGGTTGGCTAGGTGAAAAACTGTTTTTT.

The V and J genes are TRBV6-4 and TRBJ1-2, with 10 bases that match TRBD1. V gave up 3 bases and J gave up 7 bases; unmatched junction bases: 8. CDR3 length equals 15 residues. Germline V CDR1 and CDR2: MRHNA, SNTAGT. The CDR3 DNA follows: TGTGCCAGCAGTGATCAGACAGGGGGCCTCGGTGGCTACACCTTC. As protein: CASSDQTGGLGGYTF.

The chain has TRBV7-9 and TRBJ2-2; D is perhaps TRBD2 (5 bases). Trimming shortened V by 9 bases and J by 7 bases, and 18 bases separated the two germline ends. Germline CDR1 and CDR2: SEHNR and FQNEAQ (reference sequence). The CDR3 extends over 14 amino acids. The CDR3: CASQLTRGGGELFF. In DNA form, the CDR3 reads TGTGCCAGTCAATTAACTAGAGGAGGCGGGGAGCTGTTTTTT.

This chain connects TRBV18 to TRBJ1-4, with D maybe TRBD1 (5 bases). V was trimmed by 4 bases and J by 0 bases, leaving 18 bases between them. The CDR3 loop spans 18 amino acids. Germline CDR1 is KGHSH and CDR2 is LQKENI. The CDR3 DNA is TGTGCCAGCTCACGAGAACCTCCAGGGTCCGCAACTAATGAAAAACTGTTTTTT. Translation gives CASSREPPGSATNEKLFF. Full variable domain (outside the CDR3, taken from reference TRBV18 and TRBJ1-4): NAGVMQNPRHLVRRRGQEARLRCSPMKGHSHVYWYRQLPEEGLKFMVYLQKENIIDESGMPKERFSAEFPKEGPSILRIQQVVRGDSAAYFCASSREPPGSATNEKLFFGSGTQLSVL.

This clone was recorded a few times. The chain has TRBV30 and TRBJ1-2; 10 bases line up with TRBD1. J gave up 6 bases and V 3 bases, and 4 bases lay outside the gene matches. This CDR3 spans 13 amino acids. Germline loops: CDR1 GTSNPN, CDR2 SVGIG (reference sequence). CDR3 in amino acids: CAWRDRGLDGYTF. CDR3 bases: TGTGCCTGGAGAGACAGGGGGCTTGATGGCTACACCTTC.

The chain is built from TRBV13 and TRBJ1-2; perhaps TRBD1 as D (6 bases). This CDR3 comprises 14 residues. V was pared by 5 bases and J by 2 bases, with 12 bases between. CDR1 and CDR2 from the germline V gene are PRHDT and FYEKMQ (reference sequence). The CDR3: CASSMDRLNYGYTF. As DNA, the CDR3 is TGTGCCAGCAGCATGGACAGACTGAACTATGGCTACACCTTC. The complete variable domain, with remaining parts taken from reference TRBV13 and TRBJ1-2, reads AAGVIQSPRHLIKEKRETATLKCYPIPRHDTVYWYQQGPGQDPQFLISFYEKMQSDKGSIPDRFSAQQFSDYHSELNMSSLELGDSALYFCASSMDRLNYGYTFGSGTRLTVV.